One sample yielded the 29 T cell receptor beta chains listed below, sequenced in a study of STAT5B mutations in CD4+ large granular lymphocyte leukemia. Here immunoSEQ multiplex PCR was the method, and the copy in TCRdb shows in-frame clones only, minus some. The data contain tens of thousands of clones, about 86% of them seen just once; the ten biggest clones take up 0.3% to 0.45%. Sample: CD4+ T cells from blood buffy coats. These receptors were obtained from a human donor in good health.

This clone was picked up one time. The rearrangement joins TRBV7-2 to TRBJ2-5; no clear D. The germline V and J ends were trimmed by 5 bases and 2 bases, with 15 bases remaining between them. CDR3 size: 15 residues. Germline lookup yields CDR1 SGHTA and CDR2 FQGNSA. The CDR3 loop reads CASSPSARRQETQYF. The CDR3 DNA is TGTGCCAGCAGCCCCAGTGCGAGGAGACAAGAGACCCAGTACTTC.

The V and J genes are TRBV5-1 and TRBJ2-5, with TRBD1 matching 9 bases. Germline loops: CDR1 SGHRS, CDR2 YFSETQ. Trimming took 4 bases from V and 4 from J; bases not matched to a gene: 2. The CDR3 is 13 residues long. CDR3 sequence (DNA): TGCGCCAGCAGCCCGACAGGGGGAGAGACCCAGTACTTC. Protein product: CASSPTGGETQYF.

The chain carries TRBV5-6 and TRBJ2-7, with a weak D call TRBD1 (6 bases). V was clipped by 0 bases and J by 3 bases, with 16 bases between them. The CDR3 has 16 amino acids. Germline V gives CDR1 SGHDT, CDR2 YYEEEE. CDR3 bases: TGTGCCAGCAGCTTGGAAGTCTGGACAGACTTCTACGAGCAGTACTTC. It specifies CASSLEVWTDFYEQYF.

This clone was recorded once. The chain recombines TRBV28 with TRBJ2-1, with 10 bases identical to TRBD2. With V trimmed by 5 bases and J by 2 bases, 12 bases remained unmatched. This CDR3 comprises 18 residues. Germline V gene sequence: CDR1 MDHEN, CDR2 SYDVKM. CDR3 loop: CASSTSGIFSQPYNEQFF. The CDR3 DNA follows: TGTGCCAGCAGTACTAGCGGGATCTTTTCCCAGCCCTACAATGAGCAGTTCTTC. The variable domain in full, with the rest retrieved from reference TRBV28 and TRBJ2-1, is DVKVTQSSRYLVKRTGEKVFLECVQDMDHENMFWYRQDPGLGLRLIYFSYDVKMKEKGDIPEGYSVSREKKERFSLILESASTNQTSMYLCASSTSGIFSQPYNEQFFGPGTRLTVL.

The gene calls are TRBV10-3 and TRBJ2-5; perhaps TRBD2 as D (5 bases). Trimming cost V 5 bases and J 5 bases, with 12 bases left between them. The germline V gene encodes CDR1 ENHRY and CDR2 SYGVKD. The length of the CDR3 is 13 residues. The CDR3 sequence is CAISPSGHETQYF. The CDR3 DNA reads as TGTGCCATCAGTCCCAGCGGCCACGAGACCCAGTACTTC.

This clone was found once. V usage is TRBV5-5 and J usage is TRBJ2-7; 10 bases line up with TRBD1. Per germline, CDR1 SGHKS and CDR2 YYEKEE (reference sequence). V lost 4 bases to trimming and J lost 3 bases; unmatched junction nucleotides: 4. The length of the CDR3 is 14 residues. The CDR3, as DNA: TGTGCCAGCAGCCGGGGACAGGGGATCTACGAGCAGTACTTC. Amino acids: CASSRGQGIYEQYF.

This chain joins TRBV28 and TRBJ2-7, with 8 bases matching TRBD1. CDR1 MDHEN and CDR2 SYDVKM come from the germline V gene. The V segment lost 5 bases and the J segment 5 bases; nucleotides outside the gene matches: 8. The CDR3 contains 14 residues. For the CDR3, the DNA is TGTGCCAGCAGTCCGCAAGGACAGGGAGACGAGCAGTACTTC. Encoded protein: CASSPQGQGDEQYF.

This chain connects TRBV2 to TRBJ2-5, with D unclear. Germline CDR1 SNHLY, CDR2 FYNNEI. This CDR3 comprises 11 residues. Trimming left V 6 bases short and J 0 bases short, with 2 bases between. The CDR3 DNA reads as TGTGCCAGCAGGGACCAAGAGACCCAGTACTTC. This codes for CASRDQETQYF.

The V gene is TRBV11-2, the J gene TRBJ2-7; D is undetermined. The V end was cut by 1 base, the J end by 2 bases, with 9 bases between. The CDR3 is made up of 14 amino acids. CDR1 is SGHAT, CDR2 FQNNGV, per germline. The CDR3 sequence: CASSLGRRAYEQYF. CDR3 nucleotide sequence: TGTGCCAGCAGCTTAGGCCGACGGGCCTACGAGCAGTACTTC.

The rearrangement joins TRBV19 to TRBJ2-1; 11 bases align to TRBD2. Germline V gives CDR1 LNHDA, CDR2 SQIVND (reference sequence). This CDR3 has 17 residues. The J segment lost 8 bases and the V segment lost 3 bases, leaving 12 bases of the junction unmatched. The CDR3 is CASSINLAGGRPHEQFF. CDR3 nucleotides: TGTGCCAGTAGTATCAATTTAGCGGGGGGGCGCCCCCATGAGCAGTTCTTC.

The chain carries TRBV11-3 and TRBJ1-1, with a weak D call TRBD1 (5 bases). Trimming shortened V by 1 base and J by 3 bases, and 18 bases separated the two germline ends. Germline-derived CDR1 and CDR2 are SGHNT and YENEEA. The CDR3 is 17 residues long. Here the CDR3 DNA reads TGTGCCAGCAGCTTAGGGGGGATGGGAACTAGGGACACTGAAGCTTTCTTT. Translating it yields CASSLGGMGTRDTEAFF.

The CDR3 bases are TGTGCCAGCAGCCCCGGGACATTCAATCAGCCCCAGCATTTT. Its translation is CASSPGTFNQPQHF. The gene calls are TRBV16 and TRBJ1-5; tentatively, D is TRBD1 (6 bases). CDR3 length: 14 amino acids. The V end was cut by 4 bases, the J end by 3 bases, with 10 bases between. From germline, CDR1 is KGHSY and CDR2 FQNENV.

V and J are TRBV5-4 and TRBJ2-5; D might be TRBD1 (6 bases). This CDR3 has 13 residues. The V end was cut by 7 bases, the J end by 5 bases, with 15 bases between. The germline V gene has CDR1 SGHNT and CDR2 YYREEE (reference sequence). The CDR3: CASALQGRETQYF. CDR3 nucleotides: TGTGCCAGCGCCTTACAGGGCCGGGAGACCCAGTACTTC.

This clone has more than one count but fewer than ten. The CDR3 region is CASRYKNTEAFF. As DNA, the CDR3 is TGTGCCAGCAGGTACAAGAACACTGAAGCTTTCTTT. The chain combines TRBV2 with TRBJ1-1; no definite D call. The germline V gene encodes CDR1 SNHLY and CDR2 FYNNEI. V was shortened by 6 bases and J by 1 base, with 6 bases between the two germline ends. The CDR3 length is 12 residues.

The chain has TRBV5-1 and TRBJ1-1; perhaps TRBD1 as D (5 bases). This CDR3 is built from 15 residues. Trimming pared 0 bases from V and 0 bases from J, leaving 9 bases between. Germline values: CDR1 SGHRS, CDR2 YFSETQ. For the CDR3, the DNA is TGCGCCAGCAGCTTGGCGGGGGACGTGAACACTGAAGCTTTCTTT. Protein product: CASSLAGDVNTEAFF.

J is TRBJ1-1 and V is TRBV19; D unresolved. CDR3 length equals 16 residues. In germline, CDR1 is LNHDA, CDR2 SQIVND (reference sequence). V lost 6 bases and J 2 bases, leaving 19 bases between the germline ends. The CDR3 here is CASSPPSAGLNTEAFF. In DNA form, the CDR3 reads TGTGCCAGTAGCCCCCCCTCGGCGGGATTAAACACTGAAGCTTTCTTT.

V and J are TRBV19 and TRBJ2-1; TRBD2 agrees at 12 bases. CDR3 length: 15 residues. Looked up from germline, CDR1 is LNHDA and CDR2 is SQIVND (reference sequence). V shed 4 bases and J 4 bases; nucleotides not matched to a gene: 2. CDR3 residues: CASSRTSGAYNEQFF. DNA for the CDR3: TGTGCCAGTAGTAGGACTAGCGGGGCGTACAATGAGCAGTTCTTC. Filled out from reference TRBV19 and TRBJ2-1, the complete variable domain reads DGGITQSPKYLFRKEGQNVTLSCEQNLNHDAMYWYRQDPGQGLRLIYYSQIVNDFQKGDIAEGYSVSREKKESFPLTVTSAQKNPTAFYLCASSRTSGAYNEQFFGPGTRLTVL.

V usage is TRBV15 and J usage is TRBJ2-7; D tentatively reads TRBD1 or TRBD2 (5 bases each). Per germline, CDR1 LNHNV and CDR2 YYDKDF (reference sequence). Trimming removed 1 base at V and 5 bases at J, with 15 bases between. The CDR3 totals 15 residues. The CDR3 protein is CATSRVPGLGDEQYF. The CDR3 nucleotides are TGTGCCACCAGCAGAGTGCCAGGGTTGGGGGACGAGCAGTACTTC.

This clone was found once. The genes are TRBV19 and TRBJ1-5; TRBD1 matches 7 bases. The CDR3 has 17 amino acids. The trim removed 5 bases at V and 0 bases at J, leaving 10 bases unmatched. The germline CDR1 and CDR2 sequences are LNHDA and SQIVND (reference sequence). The CDR3 region has the DNA TGTGCCAGTAGTCCAATCCGGGACAGTTTTAGCAATCAGCCCCAGCATTTT. Its protein is CASSPIRDSFSNQPQHF.

V usage is TRBV7-2 and J usage is TRBJ1-1; D not certain. CDR1 is SGHTA and CDR2 is FQGNSA in the germline V gene. The CDR3 consists of 13 residues. Trimming pared 5 bases from V and 4 bases from J, leaving 11 bases between. CDR3 protein: CASSPDVGTEAFF. CDR3 bases: TGTGCCAGCAGCCCGGATGTCGGCACTGAAGCTTTCTTT. Complete variable domain (other parts from reference TRBV7-2 and TRBJ1-1): GAGVSQSPSNKVTEKGKDVELRCDPISGHTALYWYRQSLGQGLEFLIYFQGNSAPDKSGLPSDRFSAERTGGSVSTLTIQRTQQEDSAVYLCASSPDVGTEAFFGQGTRLTVV.

The chain recombines TRBV7-2 with TRBJ1-3; 9 nucleotides align to TRBD1. V lost 5 bases and J lost 4; bases outside the gene matches: 12. CDR1 is SGHTA and CDR2 is FQGNSA in the germline V gene. This CDR3 contains 17 residues. The CDR3, as DNA: TGTGCCAGCAGCCCACGGACAGGGGCGCGCTTAGGAAACACCATATATTTT. It encodes CASSPRTGARLGNTIYF.

The chain employs TRBV6-5 and TRBJ2-1; 9 bases agree with TRBD2. The CDR3 has 15 residues. Germline-derived CDR1 and CDR2 are MNHEY and SVGAGI. V was clipped by 4 bases and J by 6 bases; unmatched bases: 7. CDR3 nucleotides: TGTGCCAGCAGTTCCAGGGCGGGAGGGTTCAATGAGCAGTTCTTC. Encoded protein: CASSSRAGGFNEQFF.

V is TRBV30 and J is TRBJ2-5; the D gene is possibly TRBD1 (5 bases). The V and J ends lost 3 bases and 5 bases respectively, with 10 bases between them. Per germline, CDR1 GTSNPN and CDR2 SVGIG (reference sequence). The CDR3 totals 12 residues. The CDR3 is CAWSPSGETQYF. As DNA, the CDR3 is TGTGCCTGGAGCCCTTCAGGGGAGACCCAGTACTTC.

V gene TRBV28 combines with J gene TRBJ1-2, with 9 nucleotides matching TRBD1. The trim removed 4 bases at V and 7 bases at J, leaving 13 bases unmatched. CDR1 is MDHEN and CDR2 is SYDVKM in the germline V gene. The CDR3 extends over 16 amino acids. CDR3 coding DNA: TGTGCCAGCAGTTCGCCCGGGACAGGGATACGACCTGGCTACACCTTC. Amino acid sequence: CASSSPGTGIRPGYTF.

The chain employs TRBV10-3 and TRBJ2-5, with no clear D. CDR1 ENHRY and CDR2 SYGVKD come from the germline V gene. V was clipped by 2 bases and J by 1 base, with 8 bases between them. This CDR3 is built from 14 residues. The CDR3 loop reads CAISEVLSQETQYF. The DNA for the CDR3 is TGTGCCATCAGTGAGGTGCTCTCCCAAGAGACCCAGTACTTC.

On this clone itself: Other DNA sequences of this sample code for an identical CDR3. V and J are TRBV5-6 and TRBJ1-4; tentatively, D is TRBD1 (5 bases). CDR1 SGHDT and CDR2 YYEEEE come from the germline V gene. The CDR3 has 13 amino acids. The V end was cut by 0 bases, the J end by 7 bases, with 7 bases between. The CDR3 protein is CASSLDRGEKLFF. CDR3 DNA: TGTGCCAGCAGCTTGGATAGGGGTGAAAAACTGTTTTTT. Together with reference TRBV5-6 and TRBJ1-4, the CDR3 gives the full variable domain: DAGVTQSPTHLIKTRGQQVTLRCSPKSGHDTVSWYQQALGQGPQFIFQYYEEEERQRGNFPDRFSGHQFPNYSSELNVNALLLGDSALYLCASSLDRGEKLFFGSGTQLSVL.

This clone occurred a few times. The chain carries TRBV19 and TRBJ1-2; D is possibly TRBD1 (6 bases). V gave up 8 bases and J gave up 6 bases, with 16 bases separating them. The CDR3 extends over 13 amino acids. CDR1 is LNHDA and CDR2 is SQIVND in the germline V gene (reference sequence). CDR3 nucleotide sequence: TGTGCCAGTGTGAATTCAGGGGTTAATGGCTACACCTTC. Translating gives CASVNSGVNGYTF.

This clone showed up just a few times. The chain combines TRBV12-5 with TRBJ1-1, with 7 bases aligning to TRBD1. J gave up 3 bases and V 7 bases, and 11 bases lay outside the gene matches. The CDR3 covers 15 residues. In germline, CDR1 is LGHNT, CDR2 FRNRAP. The CDR3 region is CASDTYRRGHTEAFF. The CDR3 nucleotides are TGTGCTAGTGACACGTACCGGAGGGGGCACACTGAAGCTTTCTTT. Full variable domain (outside the CDR3, taken from reference TRBV12-5 and TRBJ1-1): DARVTQTPRHKVTEMGQEVTMRCQPILGHNTVFWYRQTMMQGLELLAYFRNRAPLDDSGMPKDRFSAEMPDATLATLKIQPSEPRDSAVYFCASDTYRRGHTEAFFGQGTRLTVV.

This chain links TRBV28 with TRBJ2-7, with D perhaps given as TRBD1 or TRBD2 (6 bases each). Germline lookup yields CDR1 MDHEN and CDR2 SYDVKM. Trimming pared 2 bases from V and 5 bases from J, leaving 19 bases between. The CDR3 sequence is 16 residues long. The CDR3 sequence is CASSLPGATGYNEQYF. The CDR3 coding sequence is TGTGCCAGCAGTTTACCGGGGGCGACCGGGTACAACGAGCAGTACTTC.